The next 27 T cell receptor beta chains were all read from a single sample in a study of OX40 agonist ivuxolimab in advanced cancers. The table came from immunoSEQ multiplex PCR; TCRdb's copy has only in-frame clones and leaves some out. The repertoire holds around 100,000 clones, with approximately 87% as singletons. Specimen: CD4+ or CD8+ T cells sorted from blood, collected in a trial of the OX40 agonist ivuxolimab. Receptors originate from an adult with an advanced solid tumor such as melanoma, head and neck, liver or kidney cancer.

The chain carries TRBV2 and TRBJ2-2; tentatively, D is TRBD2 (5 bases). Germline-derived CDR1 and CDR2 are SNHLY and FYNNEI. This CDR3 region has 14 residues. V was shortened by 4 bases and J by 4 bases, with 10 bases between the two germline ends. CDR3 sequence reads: CASSVRGSTGELFF. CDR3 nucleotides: TGTGCCAGCAGTGTCAGAGGGAGCACCGGGGAGCTGTTTTTT.

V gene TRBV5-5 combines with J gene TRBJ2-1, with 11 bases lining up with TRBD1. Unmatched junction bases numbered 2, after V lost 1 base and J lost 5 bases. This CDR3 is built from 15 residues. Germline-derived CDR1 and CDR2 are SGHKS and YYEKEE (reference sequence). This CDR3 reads CASSLRTGGDNEQFF. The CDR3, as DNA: TGTGCCAGCAGCTTGCGGACAGGGGGCGACAATGAGCAGTTCTTC.

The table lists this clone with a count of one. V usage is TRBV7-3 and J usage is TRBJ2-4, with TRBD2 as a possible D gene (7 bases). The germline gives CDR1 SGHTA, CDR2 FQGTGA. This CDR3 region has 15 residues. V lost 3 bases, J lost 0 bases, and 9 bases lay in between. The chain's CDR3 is CASSFGGAAKNIQYF. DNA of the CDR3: TGTGCCAGCAGCTTTGGGGGGGCAGCCAAAAACATTCAGTACTTC.

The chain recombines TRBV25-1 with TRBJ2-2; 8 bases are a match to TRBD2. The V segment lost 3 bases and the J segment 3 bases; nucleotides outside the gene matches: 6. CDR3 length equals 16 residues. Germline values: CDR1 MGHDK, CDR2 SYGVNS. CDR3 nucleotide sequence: TGTGCCAGCAGTGATCCGCGGGGGGCCGACACCGGGGAGCTGTTTTTT. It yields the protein CASSDPRGADTGELFF.

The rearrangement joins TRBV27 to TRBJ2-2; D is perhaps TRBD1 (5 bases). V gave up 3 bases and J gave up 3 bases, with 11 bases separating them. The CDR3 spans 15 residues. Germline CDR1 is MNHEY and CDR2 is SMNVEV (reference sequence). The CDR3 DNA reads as TGTGCCAGCAGTTTGGGTAGGGGATACACCGGGGAGCTGTTTTTT. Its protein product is CASSLGRGYTGELFF.

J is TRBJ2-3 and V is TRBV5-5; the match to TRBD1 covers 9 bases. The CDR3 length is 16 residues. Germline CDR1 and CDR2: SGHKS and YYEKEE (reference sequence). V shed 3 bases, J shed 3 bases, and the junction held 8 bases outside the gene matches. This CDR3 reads CASSSVPGQGTDTQYF. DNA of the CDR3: TGTGCCAGCAGCTCCGTCCCGGGACAGGGAACAGATACGCAGTATTTT. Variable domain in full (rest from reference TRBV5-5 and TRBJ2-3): DAGVTQSPTHLIKTRGQQVTLRCSPISGHKSVSWYQQVLGQGPQFIFQYYEKEERGRGNFPDRFSARQFPNYSSELNVNALLLGDSALYLCASSSVPGQGTDTQYFGPGTRLTVL.

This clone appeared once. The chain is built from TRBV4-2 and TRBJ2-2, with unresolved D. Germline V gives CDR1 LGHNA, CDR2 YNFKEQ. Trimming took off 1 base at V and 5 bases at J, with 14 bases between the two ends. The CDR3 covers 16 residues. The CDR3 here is CASSQGTSTNTGELFF. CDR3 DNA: TGTGCCAGCAGCCAAGGCACTTCCACCAATACCGGGGAGCTGTTTTTT.

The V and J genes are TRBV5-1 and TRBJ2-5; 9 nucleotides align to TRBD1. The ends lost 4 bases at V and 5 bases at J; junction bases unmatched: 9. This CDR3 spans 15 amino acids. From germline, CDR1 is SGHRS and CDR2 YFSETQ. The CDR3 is CASSPLGQGVETQYF. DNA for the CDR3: TGCGCCAGCAGCCCTTTGGGACAGGGAGTTGAGACCCAGTACTTC.

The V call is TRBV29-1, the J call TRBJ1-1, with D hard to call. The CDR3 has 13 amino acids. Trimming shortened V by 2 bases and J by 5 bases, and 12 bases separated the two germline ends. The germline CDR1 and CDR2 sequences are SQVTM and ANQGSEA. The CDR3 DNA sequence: TGCAGCGTTGAATATCGCAGGCAGACTGAAGCTTTCTTT. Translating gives CSVEYRRQTEAFF.

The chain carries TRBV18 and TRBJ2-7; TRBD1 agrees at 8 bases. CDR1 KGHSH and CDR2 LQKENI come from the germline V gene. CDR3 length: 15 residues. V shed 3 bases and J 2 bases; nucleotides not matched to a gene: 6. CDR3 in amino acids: CASSPRTGNPYEQYF. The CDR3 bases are TGTGCCAGCTCACCTCGGACAGGGAACCCCTACGAGCAGTACTTC.

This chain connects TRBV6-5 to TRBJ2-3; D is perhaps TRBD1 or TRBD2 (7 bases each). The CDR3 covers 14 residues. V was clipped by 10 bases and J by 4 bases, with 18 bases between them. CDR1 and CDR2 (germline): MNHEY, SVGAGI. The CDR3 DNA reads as TGTGCCATCAGCGGGGACAGTTACGCAGATACGCAGTATTTT. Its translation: CAISGDSYADTQYF.

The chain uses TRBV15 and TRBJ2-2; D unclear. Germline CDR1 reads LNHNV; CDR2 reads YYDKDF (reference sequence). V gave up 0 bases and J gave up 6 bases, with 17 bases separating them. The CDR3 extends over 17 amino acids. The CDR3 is CATSRDSGQLHSGELFF. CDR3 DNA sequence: TGTGCCACCAGCAGAGATTCTGGTCAGCTACACTCCGGGGAGCTGTTTTTT.

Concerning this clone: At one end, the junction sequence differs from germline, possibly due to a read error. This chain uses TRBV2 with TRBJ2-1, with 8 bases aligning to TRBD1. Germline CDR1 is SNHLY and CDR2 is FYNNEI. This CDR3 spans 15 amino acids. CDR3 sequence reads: CAGSESQGALNEQFF. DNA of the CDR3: TGTGCCGGCAGTGAATCCCAGGGGGCCCTCAATGAGCAGTTCTTC. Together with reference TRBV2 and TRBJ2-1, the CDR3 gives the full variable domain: EPEVTQTPSHQVTQMGQEVILRCVPISNHLYFYWYRQILGQKVEFLVSFYNNEISEKSEIFDDQFSVERPDGSNFTLKIRSTKLEDSAMYFCAGSESQGALNEQFFGPGTRLTVL.

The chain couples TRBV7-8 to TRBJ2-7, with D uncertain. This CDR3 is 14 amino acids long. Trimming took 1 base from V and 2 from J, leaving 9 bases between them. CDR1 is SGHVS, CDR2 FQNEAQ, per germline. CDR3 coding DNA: TGTGCCAGCAGCTTAGTAGACGGAGCCTACGAGCAGTACTTC. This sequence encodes CASSLVDGAYEQYF.

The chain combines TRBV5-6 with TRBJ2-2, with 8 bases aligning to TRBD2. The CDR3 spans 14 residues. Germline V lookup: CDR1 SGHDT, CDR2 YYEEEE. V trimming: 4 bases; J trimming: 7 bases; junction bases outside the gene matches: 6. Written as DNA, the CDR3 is TGTGCCAGCAGCCCGTCGGGGGGGAGCGGGGAGCTGTTTTTT. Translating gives CASSPSGGSGELFF.

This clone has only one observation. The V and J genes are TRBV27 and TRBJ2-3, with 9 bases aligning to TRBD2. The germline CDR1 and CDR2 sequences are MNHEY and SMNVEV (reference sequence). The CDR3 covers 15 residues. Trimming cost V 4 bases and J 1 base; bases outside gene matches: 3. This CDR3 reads CASSSWTSGTDTQYF. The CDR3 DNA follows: TGTGCCAGCAGTTCCTGGACTAGCGGCACAGATACGCAGTATTTT.

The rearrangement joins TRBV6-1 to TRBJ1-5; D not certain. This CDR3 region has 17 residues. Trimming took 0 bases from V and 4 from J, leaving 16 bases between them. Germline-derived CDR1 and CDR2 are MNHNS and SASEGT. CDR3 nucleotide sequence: TGTGCCAGCAGTGAAGCCAGGACCGAATTTGTAAATCAGCCCCAGCATTTT. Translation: CASSEARTEFVNQPQHF.

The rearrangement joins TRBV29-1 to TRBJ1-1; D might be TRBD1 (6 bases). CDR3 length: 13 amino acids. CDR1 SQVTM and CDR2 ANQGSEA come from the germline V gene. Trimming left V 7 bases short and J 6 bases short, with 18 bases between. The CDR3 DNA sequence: TGCAGCGCTACGCAACCGGACAGTTCTGAAGCTTTCTTT. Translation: CSATQPDSSEAFF.

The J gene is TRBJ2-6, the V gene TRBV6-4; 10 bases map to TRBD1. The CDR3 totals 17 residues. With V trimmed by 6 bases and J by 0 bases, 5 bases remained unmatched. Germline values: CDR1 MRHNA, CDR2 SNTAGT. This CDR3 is CASSPGDRGSGANVLTF. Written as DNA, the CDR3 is TGTGCCAGCAGCCCCGGGGACAGGGGCTCTGGGGCCAACGTCCTGACTTTC.

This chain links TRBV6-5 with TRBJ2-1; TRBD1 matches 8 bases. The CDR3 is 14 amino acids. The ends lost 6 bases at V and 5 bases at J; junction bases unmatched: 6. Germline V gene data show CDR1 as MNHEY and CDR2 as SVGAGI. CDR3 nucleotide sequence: TGTGCCAGCAGGACCTGGACAGGGAACAATGAGCAGTTCTTC. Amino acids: CASRTWTGNNEQFF.

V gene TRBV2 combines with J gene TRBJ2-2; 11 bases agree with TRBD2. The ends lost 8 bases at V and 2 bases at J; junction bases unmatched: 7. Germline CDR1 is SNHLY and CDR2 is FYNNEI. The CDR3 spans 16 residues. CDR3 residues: CASRTGLAVNTGELFF. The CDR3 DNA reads TGTGCCAGCCGAACGGGACTAGCGGTAAACACCGGGGAGCTGTTTTTT.

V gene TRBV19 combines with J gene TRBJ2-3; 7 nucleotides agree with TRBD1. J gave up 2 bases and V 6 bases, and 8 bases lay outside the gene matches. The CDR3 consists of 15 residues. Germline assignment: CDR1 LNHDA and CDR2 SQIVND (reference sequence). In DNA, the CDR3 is TGTGCCAGTAGATCTCGGGACAGTTCCACAGATACGCAGTATTTT. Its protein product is CASRSRDSSTDTQYF.

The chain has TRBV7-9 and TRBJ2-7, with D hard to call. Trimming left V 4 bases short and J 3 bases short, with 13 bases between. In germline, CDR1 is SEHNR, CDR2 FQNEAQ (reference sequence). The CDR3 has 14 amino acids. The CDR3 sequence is CASSYGPAGYEQYF. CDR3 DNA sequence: TGTGCCAGCAGCTATGGGCCAGCAGGCTACGAGCAGTACTTC. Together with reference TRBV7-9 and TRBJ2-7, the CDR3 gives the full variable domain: DTGVSQNPRHKITKRGQNVTFRCDPISEHNRLYWYRQTLGQGPEFLTYFQNEAQLEKSRLLSDRFSAERPKGSFSTLEIQRTEQGDSAMYLCASSYGPAGYEQYFGPGTRLTVT.

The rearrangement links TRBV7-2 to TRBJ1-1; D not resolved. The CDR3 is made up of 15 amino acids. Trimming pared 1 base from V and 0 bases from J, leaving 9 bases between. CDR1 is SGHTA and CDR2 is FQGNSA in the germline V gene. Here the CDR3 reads CASSLGANMNTEAFF. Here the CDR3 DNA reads TGTGCCAGCAGCTTAGGGGCCAACATGAACACTGAAGCTTTCTTT. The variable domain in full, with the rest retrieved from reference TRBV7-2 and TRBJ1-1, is GAGVSQSPSNKVTEKGKDVELRCDPISGHTALYWYRQSLGQGLEFLIYFQGNSAPDKSGLPSDRFSAERTGGSVSTLTIQRTQQEDSAVYLCASSLGANMNTEAFFGQGTRLTVV.

The CDR3 nucleotides read TGTGCCAGCAGCCAAACGCCCGACTCCTACGAGCAGTACTTC. This gives the protein CASSQTPDSYEQYF. V is TRBV6-5 and J is TRBJ2-7; D remains ambiguous. Trimming left V 6 bases short and J 0 bases short, with 12 bases between. Per the germline V gene, CDR1 is MNHEY and CDR2 is SVGAGI. The CDR3 extends over 14 amino acids.

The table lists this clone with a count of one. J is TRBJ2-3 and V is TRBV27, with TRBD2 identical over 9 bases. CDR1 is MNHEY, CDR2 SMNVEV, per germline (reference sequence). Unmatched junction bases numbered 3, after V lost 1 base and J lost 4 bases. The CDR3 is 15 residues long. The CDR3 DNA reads TGTGCCAGCAGTTTATGGCGGGGGGGCCCAGATACGCAGTATTTT. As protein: CASSLWRGGPDTQYF.

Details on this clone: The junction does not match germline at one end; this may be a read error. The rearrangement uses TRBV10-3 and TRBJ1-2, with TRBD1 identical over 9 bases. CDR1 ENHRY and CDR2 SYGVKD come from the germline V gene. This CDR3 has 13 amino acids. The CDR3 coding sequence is TGTGCCGTCAGGACAGGGGATGGCTATGGCTACACCTTC. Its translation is CAVRTGDGYGYTF.